What follows is one T cell receptor beta chain and its context. The target antigen is unknown. These data are taken from a study of cytomegalovirus exposure and HLA in healthy donors. Study-wide points: In a later analysis, HLA-associated beta chains showed higher expansion and lower generation probabilities than comparable chains. Presence/absence analyses supposed approximately even sequencing depth among donors. Later on, an analysis showed TCR association rates differing by HLA locus, with DRB1 the most and HLA-C the fewest.

V was pared by 5 bases and J by 7 bases, with 15 bases between. Germline CDR1 SEHNR, CDR2 FQNEAQ (reference sequence). The CDR3 runs to 14 residues. The PCR was carried out with 60 Vbeta primers and 13 Jbeta primers. Data came from immunoSEQ multiplex PCR; TCRdb stores just in-frame clones and leaves some out. The repertoire includes approximately 190,000 clones, around 87% of them detected once, and roughly 1.3% sits in the top ten. The clonotype originates from a man aged 25 to 40 in good health and CMV-seronegative. The V gene is TRBV7-9, the J gene TRBJ2-1, with TRBD2 as a possible D gene (5 bases). The source material was PBMCs. The CDR3 here is CASSRGPSRNEQFF. Here the CDR3 DNA reads TGTGCCAGCAGCCGGGGTCCCTCTAGGAATGAGCAGTTCTTC.